The clone carrying this T cell receptor beta chain was observed a handful of times. Its antigen is currently unknown. PCR primers comprised 60 Vbeta and 13 Jbeta primers. The method was immunoSEQ multiplex PCR; TCRdb's version includes in-frame clones alone and lacks a portion of them. Here the sample spans about 150,000 clones, under 75% being singletons. CDR3 length: 17 residues. The V gene end was trimmed by 4 bases and the J gene end by 2 bases; junction bases not matched to a gene: 11. Germline V lookup: CDR1 LGHNA, CDR2 YNFKEQ. This record comes from a study of cytomegalovirus exposure and HLA in healthy donors. About the study: Earlier, approximately 110 million unique TCR beta sequences were recovered from about 170 million T cells by an analysis. Study conclusions and caveats: Earlier findings revealed that most TCR beta V segments proved productive either about 90% or about 30% of the time.

The rearrangement joins TRBV4-2 to TRBJ2-1; 7 positions agree with TRBD2. Sequenced material: PBMCs. This sequence originates from a woman aged 40 to 50 in good health and CMV-seronegative. The DNA of the CDR3 is TGTGCCAGCAGCCGCCAGCACTTGGGGGGGGCCTACAATGAGCAGTTCTTC. It codes for CASSRQHLGGAYNEQFF.